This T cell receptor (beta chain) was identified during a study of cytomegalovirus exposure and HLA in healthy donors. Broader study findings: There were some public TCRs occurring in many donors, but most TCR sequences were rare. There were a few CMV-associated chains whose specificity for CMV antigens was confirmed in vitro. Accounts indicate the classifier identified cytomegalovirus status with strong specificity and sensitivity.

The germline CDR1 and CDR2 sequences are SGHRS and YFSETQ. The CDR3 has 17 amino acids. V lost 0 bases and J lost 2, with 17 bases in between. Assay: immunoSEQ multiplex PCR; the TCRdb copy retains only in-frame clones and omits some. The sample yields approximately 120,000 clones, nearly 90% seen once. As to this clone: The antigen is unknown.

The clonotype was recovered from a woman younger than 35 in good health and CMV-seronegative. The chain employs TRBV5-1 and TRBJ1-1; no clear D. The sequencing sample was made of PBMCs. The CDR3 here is CASSLEPRDVANTEAFF. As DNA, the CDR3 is TGCGCCAGCAGCTTGGAGCCACGAGATGTCGCAAACACTGAAGCTTTCTTT.